The text below deals with one T cell receptor (beta chain). What it binds is unknown. Germline-derived CDR1 and CDR2 are MNHEY and SVGAGI. V was cut by 6 bases and J by 6 bases, with 18 bases left in between. CDR3 length: 15 residues. cDNA prepared by RNA extraction and subsequent reverse transcription served as the template for sequencing. Method: immunoSEQ multiplex PCR; TCRdb's copy keeps in-frame clones and lacks some. The sample holds 150,000 to 200,000 clones, just under 60% seen once. The sample belongs to a study of CD8+ T cells in alopecia areata. Whole-study context: Treated patients were dosed with oral tofacitinib, taking 5 to 10 mg twice daily.

Findings and limits, study-wide: Mice showed clearer TCR sharing than patients did, a gap that was possibly HLA-related.

The TCR was taken from a human donor with alopecia areata. Here the sequenced sample was CD4+ T cells sorted from blood, taken at week 0. The rearrangement joins TRBV6-5 to TRBJ2-1; D gene ambiguous. CDR3 in amino acids: CASSHGLPDVNEQFF. The CDR3 nucleotides are TGTGCCAGCAGCCACGGGCTTCCTGATGTCAATGAGCAGTTCTTC.